The 26 T cell receptor beta chains reported below all come from one sample, sequenced in a study of T cell responses to AZD1222 COVID-19 vaccine (dated by TCRdb to the early 2020s). Interpreted using the paper, the time point label stands for: about 28 days (+/-7) after the second vaccine dose. Library generation was performed with the immunoSEQ multiplex PCR assay. This immuneACCESS table, as held by TCRdb, lists in-frame sequences with V and J called but not all clones. Of the missing ones, under half trace to an unresolved V gene in checked studies; the others have no known cause. A total of fewer than 90,000 clones appear in this sample, 89% of them only once. The ten largest clones capture more than 5% of the sample. Here the sequenced sample was peripheral blood, taken 28 days after the second AZD1222 dose. These receptors were collected from an adult who received the AZD1222 COVID-19 vaccine.

This chain links TRBV6-5 with TRBJ2-7; D is unresolved. Germline V gene sequence: CDR1 MNHEY, CDR2 SVGAGI. CDR3 length equals 15 residues. Trimming pared 0 bases from V and 0 bases from J, leaving 9 bases between. CDR3 nucleotides: TGTGCCAGCAGTTACTCGACCGGGCGCTCCTACGAGCAGTACTTC. Residues: CASSYSTGRSYEQYF.

V is TRBV7-9 and J is TRBJ2-5; 9 nucleotides match TRBD2. J gave up 5 bases and V 1 base, and 8 bases lay outside the gene matches. The CDR3 totals 16 residues. The germline CDR1 and CDR2 sequences are SEHNR and FQNEAQ (reference sequence). The CDR3 DNA reads as TGTGCCAGCAGCTTAGAGATCAGCGGGGGGTCCGAGACCCAGTACTTC. Translating it yields CASSLEISGGSETQYF.

V is TRBV6-2 or TRBV6-3 and J is TRBJ1-5; 10 nucleotides agree with TRBD1. Trimming took 5 bases from V and 5 from J; bases not matched to a gene: 6. The germline CDR1 and CDR2 sequences are MNHEY and SVGEGT. CDR3 length: 15 residues. This CDR3 is CASSAPDRGHQPQHF. DNA for the CDR3: TGTGCCAGCAGTGCCCCAGACAGGGGGCATCAGCCCCAGCATTTT.

The chain links TRBV18 to TRBJ1-1; tentative D call: TRBD1 (6 bases). Germline V gene lookup returns CDR1 KGHSH and CDR2 LQKENI. V lost 2 bases to trimming and J lost 1 base, with 14 bases between them. The CDR3 totals 16 residues. CDR3 in amino acids: CASSPTNPTGNTEAFF. CDR3 sequence (DNA): TGTGCCAGCTCACCAACCAACCCGACAGGGAACACTGAAGCTTTCTTT. The complete variable domain, with remaining parts taken from reference TRBV18 and TRBJ1-1, reads NAGVMQNPRHLVRRRGQEARLRCSPMKGHSHVYWYRQLPEEGLKFMVYLQKENIIDESGMPKERFSAEFPKEGPSILRIQQVVRGDSAAYFCASSPTNPTGNTEAFFGQGTRLTVV.

The chain recombines TRBV27 with TRBJ1-2, with D possibly TRBD1 on 5 matching bases. Germline loops: CDR1 MNHEY, CDR2 SMNVEV (reference sequence). The CDR3 spans 14 residues. Trimming left V 1 base short and J 2 bases short, with 8 bases between. This CDR3 is CASSLFRDNYGYTF. The CDR3 region has the DNA TGTGCCAGCAGTTTATTCAGGGACAACTATGGCTACACCTTC.

The rearrangement joins TRBV19 to TRBJ1-1; TRBD1 is a possible D gene (6 bases). CDR1 is LNHDA, CDR2 SQIVND, per germline (reference sequence). The CDR3 is 14 amino acids. V was shortened by 7 bases and J by 0 bases, with 12 bases between the two germline ends. CDR3 region: CASTSGGMNTEAFF. The CDR3 region has the DNA TGTGCCAGTACATCCGGGGGCATGAACACTGAAGCTTTCTTT.

This clone was detected only a few times. The genes are TRBV27 and TRBJ1-1; no reliable D call. The germline gives CDR1 MNHEY, CDR2 SMNVEV (reference sequence). The CDR3 extends over 14 amino acids. V gave up 9 bases and J gave up 4 bases, with 18 bases separating them. The CDR3 region has the DNA TGTGCCAGTCGAACTCAGTTTGCTGGCACTGAAGCTTTCTTT. Amino acid sequence: CASRTQFAGTEAFF.

This chain joins TRBV7-2 and TRBJ2-3; possibly TRBD2 for D (5 bases). From germline, CDR1 is SGHTA and CDR2 FQGNSA. This CDR3 has 13 amino acids. V lost 1 base to trimming and J lost 4 bases, with 6 bases between them. The CDR3 region has the DNA TGTGCCAGCAGCTTAGTACTAGCAGATACGCAGTATTTT. It is translated as CASSLVLADTQYF.

Remarks on this clone: One end of the junction does not line up with germline, which may come from a read error. The CDR3 sequence is CASSLGPGLTYEQYF. In nucleotides, the CDR3 is TGTGCTAGCAGCTTAGGCCCAGGACTGACCTACGAGCAGTACTTC. This chain uses TRBV7-7 with TRBJ2-7; TRBD2 is a possible D gene (5 bases). Germline lookup yields CDR1 SSHAT and CDR2 FNYEAQ (reference sequence). The CDR3 spans 15 residues. Full variable domain (remainder filled in from reference TRBV7-7 and TRBJ2-7): GAGVSQSPRYKVTKRGQDVTLRCDPISSHATLYWYQQALGQGPEFLTYFNYEAQPDKSGLPSDRFSAERPEGSISTLTIQRTEQRDSAMYRCASSLGPGLTYEQYFGPGTRLTVT.

V usage is TRBV27 and J usage is TRBJ1-5, with 12 bases fitting TRBD1. The V and J ends lost 2 bases and 6 bases, in that order; junction bases with no gene match: 14. There are 19 residues in the CDR3. The V gene's germline CDR1 is MNHEY and CDR2 SMNVEV (reference sequence). CDR3 coding DNA: TGTGCCAGCAGTTTAGCCCCGGGACAGGGGGCGGTTAAGGGTCAGCCCCAGCATTTT. It codes for CASSLAPGQGAVKGQPQHF.

The genes are TRBV14 and TRBJ2-7; 9 bases are a match to TRBD1. The CDR3 covers 14 residues. V lost 4 bases and J lost 4; bases outside the gene matches: 5. Germline assignment: CDR1 SGHDN and CDR2 FVKESK. In nucleotides, the CDR3 is TGTGCCAGCAGCCCGGACAGGGGTTTTTACGAGCAGTACTTC. Encoded protein: CASSPDRGFYEQYF. The whole variable domain, filled in from reference TRBV14 and TRBJ2-7, reads EAGVTQFPSHSVIEKGQTVTLRCDPISGHDNLYWYRRVMGKEIKFLLHFVKESKQDESGMPNNRFLAERTGGTYSTLKVQPAELEDSGVYFCASSPDRGFYEQYFGPGTRLTVT.

This chain uses TRBV25-1 with TRBJ2-6; D is uncertain. Trimming took 3 bases from V and 1 from J, leaving 7 bases between them. Germline values: CDR1 MGHDK, CDR2 SYGVNS. CDR3 length: 15 residues. CDR3 amino acids: CASSDPESGANVLTF. DNA for the CDR3: TGTGCCAGCAGTGATCCTGAGTCTGGGGCCAACGTCCTGACTTTC.

The chain carries TRBV7-9 and TRBJ1-2, with TRBD1 identical over 7 bases. CDR1 and CDR2 (germline): SEHNR, FQNEAQ (reference sequence). This CDR3 has 15 residues. The junction had 12 bases not matched to a gene; V was cut back by 5 bases and J by 6 bases. The CDR3 DNA reads as TGTGCCAGCAGCCCACCCTCCTCGACAGGGCATGGCTACACCTTC. Translation: CASSPPSSTGHGYTF.

The chain combines TRBV11-1 with TRBJ1-2; D not resolved. This CDR3 spans 12 amino acids. Looked up from germline, CDR1 is SGHAT and CDR2 is FQDESV (reference sequence). V shed 4 bases and J shed 5 bases, with 8 bases lying between them. In nucleotides, the CDR3 is TGTGCCAGCAGCTCCAACTTTTATGGCTACACCTTC. This gives the protein CASSSNFYGYTF. The whole variable domain, remainder taken from reference TRBV11-1 and TRBJ1-2, is EAEVAQSPRYKITEKSQAVAFWCDPISGHATLYWYRQILGQGPELLVQFQDESVVDDSQLPKDRFSAERLKGVDSTLKIQPAELGDSAMYLCASSSNFYGYTFGSGTRLTVV.

This clone rates as medium-sized. The chain recombines TRBV10-2 with TRBJ2-7; the D call may be TRBD1 or TRBD2 (5 bases each). The CDR3 runs to 13 residues. The germline gives CDR1 WSHSY, CDR2 SAAADI. V gave up 2 bases and J gave up 2 bases, with 7 bases separating them. The CDR3, as DNA: TGCGCCAGCAGTGAGGAGGGGACCTACGAGCAGTACTTC. Protein sequence: CASSEEGTYEQYF.

V and J are TRBV29-1 and TRBJ1-1; 7 nucleotides match TRBD1. Germline CDR1 and CDR2: SQVTM and ANQGSEA. The CDR3 has 13 residues. V shed 6 bases and J 0 bases; nucleotides not matched to a gene: 4. Written as DNA, the CDR3 is TGCAGCGTCATCAGGGGGATGAACACTGAAGCTTTCTTT. Amino acids: CSVIRGMNTEAFF.

The chain uses TRBV11-1 and TRBJ2-3, with D perhaps matching TRBD2 (6 bases). V was shortened by 10 bases and J by 2 bases, with 13 bases between the two germline ends. This CDR3 contains 13 residues. Germline loops: CDR1 SGHAT, CDR2 FQDESV (reference sequence). The CDR3 sequence is CATGRGYTDTQYF. The DNA of the CDR3 is TGTGCCACCGGACGGGGGTACACAGATACGCAGTATTTT.

The genes are TRBV7-2 and TRBJ1-1; D not certain. CDR3 length: 16 residues. Germline loops: CDR1 SGHTA, CDR2 FQGNSA. Trimming shortened V by 5 bases and J by 4 bases, and 20 bases separated the two germline ends. The CDR3 nucleotides read TGTGCCAGCAGCGATCGGAGGAAGGGTCCGGGCACTGAAGCTTTCTTT. This encodes CASSDRRKGPGTEAFF.

This sequence joins TRBV10-3 and TRBJ2-2; D might be TRBD1 or TRBD2, each matching 5 bases. The CDR3 consists of 15 residues. V lost 2 bases and J lost 7, with 14 bases in between. Germline loops: CDR1 ENHRY, CDR2 SYGVKD. The CDR3 sequence: CAISEAGAGGGELFF. Here the CDR3 DNA reads TGTGCCATCAGTGAGGCCGGGGCTGGGGGCGGGGAGCTGTTTTTT.

V and J are TRBV7-9 and TRBJ1-5; 7 positions match TRBD1. CDR3 size: 13 residues. V lost 9 bases and J lost 6; bases outside the gene matches: 8. Germline CDR1 and CDR2: SEHNR and FQNEAQ (reference sequence). The CDR3 nucleotides read TGTGCCAGTCAGGGGGGGGCGTTTCAGCCCCAGCATTTT. It translates to CASQGGAFQPQHF.

The V and J genes are TRBV2 and TRBJ1-3, with 10 bases matching TRBD1. The CDR3 extends over 15 amino acids. Germline V lookup: CDR1 SNHLY, CDR2 FYNNEI. Trimming cost V 7 bases and J 2 bases; bases outside gene matches: 5. The CDR3 DNA follows: TGTGCCAGCATTGGCGGGACAGGGGCTGGAAACACCATATATTTT. Protein sequence: CASIGGTGAGNTIYF.

The chain employs TRBV2 and TRBJ1-1, with TRBD1 matching 8 bases. Germline CDR1 SNHLY, CDR2 FYNNEI. This CDR3 has 15 amino acids. The J segment lost 6 bases and the V segment lost 6 bases, leaving 12 bases of the junction unmatched. CDR3 coding DNA: TGTGCCAGCAGACCTGACAGGGGAGGAATGCCTGAAGCTTTCTTT. It yields the protein CASRPDRGGMPEAFF.

The CDR3 DNA sequence: TGTGCCACCAGTGCAGGGGTCCGGTATGGCTACACCTTC. The encoded protein is CATSAGVRYGYTF. V is TRBV24-1 and J is TRBJ1-2, with TRBD1 as a possible D gene (6 bases). The CDR3 is 13 amino acids. V shed 5 bases and J shed 5 bases, with 11 bases lying between them. Germline CDR1 KGHDR, CDR2 SFDVKD.

The V gene is TRBV19, the J gene TRBJ1-2, with TRBD1 matching 7 bases. The V segment lost 5 bases and the J segment 8 bases; nucleotides outside the gene matches: 5. This CDR3 region has 12 residues. From germline, CDR1 is LNHDA and CDR2 SQIVND (reference sequence). The CDR3 here is CASSEGQLGYTF. As DNA, the CDR3 is TGTGCCAGTAGTGAGGGACAGCTCGGCTACACCTTC. Full variable domain (rest looked up from reference TRBV19 and TRBJ1-2): DGGITQSPKYLFRKEGQNVTLSCEQNLNHDAMYWYRQDPGQGLRLIYYSQIVNDFQKGDIAEGYSVSREKKESFPLTVTSAQKNPTAFYLCASSEGQLGYTFGSGTRLTVV.

The chain carries TRBV9 and TRBJ2-1; the D gene is possibly TRBD2 (6 bases). This CDR3 has 14 residues. CDR1 is SGDLS and CDR2 is YYNGEE in the germline V gene. V lost 0 bases to trimming and J lost 9 bases, with 13 bases between them. The CDR3 DNA reads as TGTGCCAGCAGCGTAGAGAGGAGGGGTGGTGAGCAGTTCTTC. Its protein is CASSVERRGGEQFF.

The J gene is TRBJ1-6, the V gene TRBV27; maybe TRBD1 (5 bases). V was clipped by 10 bases and J by 6 bases, with 16 bases between them. The length of the CDR3 is 14 residues. Germline-derived CDR1 and CDR2 are MNHEY and SMNVEV (reference sequence). Written as DNA, the CDR3 is TGTGCCACCACCTTGGGGGGGTCTAATTCACCCCTCCACTTT. It translates to CATTLGGSNSPLHF.